The T cell receptor (beta chain) described here comes from a study of shared T cell receptors in the human thymus. Assay: immunoSEQ multiplex PCR; the TCRdb copy retains only in-frame clones and omits some. The repertoire includes hundreds of thousands of clones, around 87% of them detected once, and approximately 0.0097% sits in the top ten. CDR3 size: 19 residues. Germline loops: CDR1 SGDLS, CDR2 YYNGEE. The junction had 17 bases not matched to a gene; V was cut back by 0 bases and J by 9 bases. The same sample was also studied in work on human thymus T cells. That paper adds: The sample donors, healthy Finnish infants, were having corrective surgery for congenital heart defects. Corrective heart surgery yielded resections, and these provided the thymus tissue. Highly overlapping thymic repertoires in unrelated individuals were reported by related research.

The sequence derives from a boy younger than two with a congenital heart defect. The specimen sequenced was thymocytes. The chain combines TRBV9 with TRBJ2-1, with 11 bases matching TRBD2. The CDR3 loop is CASSVGENSGGVPWGEQFF. Written as DNA, the CDR3 is TGTGCCAGCAGCGTAGGGGAGAATAGCGGGGGGGTCCCCTGGGGTGAGCAGTTCTTC.